Listed below are T cell receptor beta chains from one sample, sequenced in a study of monozygotic twins with inflammatory bowel disease. TCRdb re-called the 5' RACE reads; every CDR3 protein appears as one record, without DNA. The listing contains 300,000 to 400,000 distinct CDR3 sequences. Sequenced material: blood. Receptors originate from a human donor with ulcerative colitis or Crohn's disease, or a healthy co-twin of an affected twin (not recorded which). CDR3s include the opening cysteine and the closing phenylalanine or tryptophan.

V gene	J gene	CDR3 protein
TRBV6-5	TRBJ2-2	CASSYSYPITGELFF
TRBV10-3	TRBJ2-4	CAISDASGGGKNIQYF
TRBV28	TRBJ2-7	CASSLNLSYEQYF
TRBV5-1	TRBJ2-3	CASSSPGLGADTQYF
TRBV18	TRBJ1-5	CASSPGSSNQPQHF
TRBV5-1	TRBJ1-1	CASSASRGVGVRGNTEAFF
TRBV7-9	TRBJ1-4	CASSPGQATTNEKLFF
TRBV5-1	TRBJ2-4	CASSLALSGSEYF
TRBV20-1	TRBJ2-2	CSARDRIGGTTGELFF
TRBV20-1	TRBJ1-1	CSVRTPNTEAFF
TRBV15	TRBJ2-2	CATSRDPLTGAGELFF
TRBV25-1	TRBJ2-4	CASSEPVIVGAKNIQYF
TRBV12-3/TRBV12-4	TRBJ1-5	CASSLTFLNRPQHF
TRBV5-1	TRBJ2-7	CASSLDRGSSAYEQYF
TRBV7-2	TRBJ2-5	CASSLGGGKETQYF
TRBV28	TRBJ1-2	CASSAGGLVYGYTF
TRBV5-4	TRBJ2-7	CASSSYSGSSYEQYF
TRBV24-1	TRBJ1-2	CATSDPGTGLGYTF
TRBV5-1	TRBJ2-1	CASLDSSYNEQFF
TRBV4-2	TRBJ1-1	CASSQDRTDTEAIF
TRBV12-3/TRBV12-4	TRBJ1-5	CASSQQFPGNQPQHF
TRBV5-4	TRBJ2-5	CASSVDGIGTQYF
TRBV6-1	TRBJ1-2	CASSRNWDSHLGGNGYTF
TRBV7-2	TRBJ1-2	CASSLVPGTGVQGYTF
TRBV3-1	TRBJ1-4	CASSQPGRNGEKLFF
TRBV11-2	TRBJ2-2	CASSLDLSIPGELFF
TRBV4-1	TRBJ1-1	CASSHRTGGNTEAFF
TRBV6-2/TRBV6-3	TRBJ2-7	CASRTTTGGHTYEQYF
TRBV4-2	TRBJ2-7	CASSQDPGSTYEQYF